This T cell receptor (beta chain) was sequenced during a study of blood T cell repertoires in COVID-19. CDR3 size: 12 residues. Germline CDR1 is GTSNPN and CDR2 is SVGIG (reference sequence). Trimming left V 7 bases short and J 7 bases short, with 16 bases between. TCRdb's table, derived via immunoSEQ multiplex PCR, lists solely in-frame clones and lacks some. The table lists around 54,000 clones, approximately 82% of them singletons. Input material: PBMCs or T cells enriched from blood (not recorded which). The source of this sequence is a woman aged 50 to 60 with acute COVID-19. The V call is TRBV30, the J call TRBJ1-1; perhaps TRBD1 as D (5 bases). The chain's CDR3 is CASTRRGDEAFF. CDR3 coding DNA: TGTGCCTCCACCCGTCGGGGGGATGAAGCTTTCTTT.